The 10 T cell receptor beta chains given below trace back to one sample, sequenced in a study of shared clonotypes between healthy human individuals. Sequencing used immunoSEQ multiplex PCR; TCRdb keeps in-frame clones, though not all of them. The sample gives approximately 2.5 million clones, around 90% of which show up once; 0.14% is in the top ten. The sample taken for sequencing was naive CD4+ T cells sorted from blood. Subset reported: CD45RA+ positively selected. These receptors were obtained from a man in his late teens or twenties in good health.

The V and J genes are TRBV10-3 and TRBJ1-5, with D possibly TRBD1 on 5 matching bases. The CDR3 is 16 residues long. Germline CDR1 is ENHRY and CDR2 is SYGVKD. Trimming cost V 0 bases and J 2 bases, with 11 bases left between them. The CDR3 protein is CAISESKGGGNQPQHF. The DNA of the CDR3 is TGTGCCATCAGTGAGTCTAAGGGAGGGGGCAATCAGCCCCAGCATTTT.

This clone came up once. V usage is TRBV6-4 and J usage is TRBJ2-7; D is perhaps TRBD1 (7 bases). Germline CDR1 is MRHNA and CDR2 is SNTAGT. Trimming took off 6 bases at V and 2 bases at J, with 17 bases between the two ends. This CDR3 has 15 residues. The CDR3 here is CASSAGQKYAYEQYF. The CDR3 DNA reads TGTGCCAGCAGCGCGGGACAGAAATATGCCTACGAGCAGTACTTC.

The J gene is TRBJ2-3, the V gene TRBV2, with D unresolved. The ends were cut back, 0 bases at V and 1 base at J, with 11 bases in the middle. The CDR3 sequence is 16 residues long. Looked up from germline, CDR1 is SNHLY and CDR2 is FYNNEI. Written as DNA, the CDR3 is TGTGCCAGCAGTGAAGCCCCAGCCCACGGCACAGATACGCAGTATTTT. Translated, it gives CASSEAPAHGTDTQYF.

The V gene is TRBV7-2, the J gene TRBJ2-2; D is uncertain. The germline CDR1 and CDR2 sequences are SGHTA and FQGNSA. The CDR3 runs 15 residues. The V end was cut by 3 bases, the J end by 0 bases, with 8 bases between. The CDR3 DNA reads as TGTGCCAGCAGCTTTAGTAGTTCGAACACCGGGGAGCTGTTTTTT. Its translation is CASSFSSSNTGELFF.

V gene TRBV2 combines with J gene TRBJ2-3, with 11 positions matching TRBD2. The CDR3 extends over 16 amino acids. Per germline, CDR1 SNHLY and CDR2 FYNNEI. The trim removed 6 bases at V and 9 bases at J, leaving 14 bases unmatched. Here the CDR3 DNA reads TGTGCCAGCAGACTTAGCGGGGGGGCCGATCCCCTGACGCAGTATTTT. Translating gives CASRLSGGADPLTQYF.

The chain is built from TRBV5-1 and TRBJ2-7; D is possibly TRBD1 (6 bases). The CDR3 contains 13 residues. Germline CDR1 SGHRS, CDR2 YFSETQ. V was cut by 5 bases and J by 3 bases, with 12 bases left in between. CDR3 region: CASSRTEFYEQYF. The DNA for the CDR3 is TGCGCCAGCAGTCGGACAGAATTCTACGAGCAGTACTTC.

The V gene is TRBV30, the J gene TRBJ2-5, with D maybe TRBD2 (5 bases). There are 15 residues in the CDR3. Germline V CDR1 and CDR2: GTSNPN, SVGIG (reference sequence). The V end lost 3 bases, the J end lost 1 base, and 15 bases lay between the germline ends. CDR3 sequence reads: CAWSAARGFQETQYF. CDR3 DNA: TGTGCCTGGAGCGCTGCGCGAGGGTTCCAAGAGACCCAGTACTTC.

DNA of the CDR3: TGTGCCAGCAGTGCTACCGGGAACACTGAAGCTTTCTTT. Protein sequence: CASSATGNTEAFF. This sequence joins TRBV2 and TRBJ1-1; D is uncertain. Trimming pared 4 bases from V and 1 base from J, leaving 7 bases between. Germline V gene lookup returns CDR1 SNHLY and CDR2 FYNNEI. CDR3 size: 13 residues.

The rearrangement uses TRBV7-9 and TRBJ1-1; D may be TRBD1 (5 bases). From germline, CDR1 is SEHNR and CDR2 FQNEAQ (reference sequence). V was pared by 4 bases and J by 6 bases, with 12 bases between. The CDR3 consists of 13 residues. CDR3 sequence: CASSYYQGPEAFF. The CDR3 nucleotides read TGTGCCAGCAGCTATTACCAGGGACCTGAAGCTTTCTTT.

About this clone itself: At one boundary the junction diverges from the germline segment, which might be a read error. The J gene is TRBJ1-5, the V gene TRBV5-1; D not resolved. In germline, CDR1 is SGHRS, CDR2 YFSETQ. The CDR3 spans 15 residues. The CDR3 DNA sequence: TGCGCCAGCAGTTTGGTTGCCGGGGACAATCAGCCCCAGCATTTT. It codes for CASSLVAGDNQPQHF.